These 10 T cell receptor beta chains were sequenced from one sample in a study of T-cell reconstitution after alpha-beta-depleted transplantation in children. Unique molecular identifiers were incorporated when the TCRbeta library was constructed. TCRdb re-called the PCR reads through MiXCR, storing one row per CDR3 protein. Of about 110,000 distinct CDR3 sequences in the sample, under 13% were seen once. The starting material was PBMCs, obtained before TCRalphabeta/CD19-depleted stem cell transplant. The receptors were sampled from a boy between 2 and 10 years old with acute lymphoblastic leukemia, due to receive a stem cell transplant.

This clonotype was detected many times. This chain links TRBV7-2 with TRBJ2-1; D assignment may be TRBD1 or TRBD2 (6 bases each). With 0 bases removed from V and 8 bases from J, the gap between germline ends came to 14 bases. CDR3 size: 15 residues. Germline values: CDR1 SGHTA, CDR2 FQGNSA. CDR3 region: CASSLARDTGYEQFF. CDR3 sequence (DNA): TGTGCCAGCAGCTTAGCGCGGGACACCGGATATGAGCAGTTCTTC.

This clonotype occurred once. CDR3 region: CASSLAPGLAGADTQYF. In DNA, the CDR3 is TGTGCCAGCAGCTTAGCACCCGGACTAGCGGGAGCAGATACGCAGTATTTT. The V and J genes are TRBV7-4 and TRBJ2-3; 13 bases are a match to TRBD2. The CDR3 extends over 17 amino acids. Losses at the gene ends were 0 bases for V and 4 bases for J; bases not matched to a gene: 4. The germline V gene has CDR1 SGHVT and CDR2 SQSDAQ.

This clonotype was counted only a few times. This chain connects TRBV5-6 to TRBJ1-4, with D possibly matching TRBD1 (6 bases). V shed 0 bases and J shed 1 base, with 13 bases lying between them. Germline loops: CDR1 SGHDT, CDR2 YYEEEE. The CDR3 is made up of 17 amino acids. In DNA, the CDR3 is TGTGCCAGCAGCTTGGACAGGGAAGGAGTAACTAATGAAAAACTGTTTTTT. Its translation: CASSLDREGVTNEKLFF.

This sequence joins TRBV5-1 and TRBJ2-5, with TRBD2 matching 13 bases. Germline lookup yields CDR1 SGHRS and CDR2 YFSETQ. This CDR3 comprises 17 residues. Trimming removed 4 bases from V and 2 bases from J; junction bases left unmatched: 8. CDR3 residues: CASSEGLAGPSQETQYF. DNA for the CDR3: TGCGCCAGCAGCGAGGGACTAGCGGGGCCGTCTCAAGAGACCCAGTACTTC.

This chain connects TRBV2 to TRBJ2-2, with unresolved D. The CDR3 totals 15 residues. Germline CDR1 is SNHLY and CDR2 is FYNNEI. With 7 bases removed from V and 0 bases from J, the gap between germline ends came to 12 bases. The CDR3 sequence is CASMRGTTNTGELFF. In DNA form, the CDR3 reads TGTGCCAGCATGCGTGGAACGACGAACACCGGGGAGCTGTTTTTT.

At least ten counts were recorded for this clonotype. This chain joins TRBV12-3 or TRBV12-4 and TRBJ1-6; D call uncertain. CDR3 size: 12 residues. Trimming left V 1 base short and J 10 bases short, with 5 bases between. Written as DNA, the CDR3 is TGTGCCAGCAGTTTAGATTACTCACCCCTCCACTTT. Amino acids: CASSLDYSPLHF.

Here the CDR3 reads CASSLDLAGASTDTQYF. CDR3 sequence (DNA): TGCGCCAGCAGCTTAGATCTAGCGGGGGCTAGCACAGATACGCAGTATTTT. This chain links TRBV5-1 with TRBJ2-3; 10 bases are shared with TRBD2. Germline trimming cut 2 bases from V and 0 bases from J; bases unmatched to any gene: 6. Germline values: CDR1 SGHRS, CDR2 YFSETQ. CDR3 length: 17 residues.

The genes are TRBV11-2 and TRBJ2-1; 8 bases agree with TRBD1. Unmatched junction bases numbered 6, after V lost 3 bases and J lost 8 bases. The germline CDR1 and CDR2 sequences are SGHAT and FQNNGV. The CDR3 has 14 amino acids. The CDR3, as DNA: TGTGCCAGCAGCTTCGGACAGGGAATCTATGAGCAGTTCTTC. It is translated as CASSFGQGIYEQFF.

This clonotype was observed a handful of times. This rearrangement joins TRBV5-6 to TRBJ2-5, with 8 bases identical to TRBD1. Germline trimming cut 4 bases from V and 4 bases from J; bases unmatched to any gene: 6. The length of the CDR3 is 14 residues. Germline V gene data show CDR1 as SGHDT and CDR2 as YYEEEE. The CDR3: CASSRQGSRETQYF. The CDR3 DNA follows: TGTGCCAGCAGCCGACAGGGGTCCCGAGAGACCCAGTACTTC. The complete variable domain, with remaining parts taken from reference TRBV5-6 and TRBJ2-5, reads DAGVTQSPTHLIKTRGQQVTLRCSPKSGHDTVSWYQQALGQGPQFIFQYYEEEERQRGNFPDRFSGHQFPNYSSELNVNALLLGDSALYLCASSRQGSRETQYFGPGTRLLVL.

This clonotype was observed a few times. The rearrangement links TRBV7-9 to TRBJ2-6; D remains ambiguous. Germline V gene sequence: CDR1 SEHNR, CDR2 FQNEAQ (reference sequence). Trimming left V 7 bases short and J 1 base short, with 17 bases between. CDR3 size: 17 residues. CDR3 sequence reads: CASTPWRSQSGANVLTF. The CDR3 DNA follows: TGTGCCAGCACCCCCTGGCGGAGTCAATCTGGGGCCAACGTCCTGACTTTC.